This T cell receptor (beta chain) was recorded in a study of identical twins. MiXCR was run by TCRdb on the 5' RACE reads, yielding one entry per CDR3 protein. The sample lists approximately 490,000 distinct CDR3 sequences; about 22% were seen once. The V segment lost 4 bases and the J segment 3 bases; nucleotides outside the gene matches: 8. Germline assignment: CDR1 SGHRS and CDR2 YFSETQ. The CDR3 totals 17 residues. These data were also reused for a study on yellow fever vaccine responses in identical twins.

V gene TRBV5-1 combines with J gene TRBJ2-3; 13 positions agree with TRBD2. This TCR derives from a woman aged 18-30 years in good health. Source material: CD4+ T cells sorted from blood. The CDR3 DNA is TGCGCCAGCAGCATAAGACTAGCGGGGGGCATAACAGATACGCAGTATTTT. It is translated as CASSIRLAGGITDTQYF.